The clone carrying this T cell receptor beta chain was counted between two and nine times. As yet, its antigen is unknown. V lost 5 bases, J lost 6 bases, and 10 bases stayed unmatched. CDR3 length: 15 residues. Looked up from germline, CDR1 is MDHEN and CDR2 is SYDVKM. Healthy bone marrow donors formed the donor group. The data belong to a study of cytomegalovirus exposure and HLA in healthy donors. Broader study findings: Among immune exposure information, only CMV serostatus was available. Reportedly, diagnosis of cytomegalovirus status by the classifier showed high specificity and sensitivity. Altogether, some 170 TCR beta chains were recorded as cytomegalovirus-associated.

In the PCR, 60 Vbeta and 13 Jbeta primers were used. Some clones are missing from TCRdb's copy, which holds only in-frame ones; the method was immunoSEQ multiplex PCR. This table has some 98,000 clones, roughly 77% appearing once. The gene calls are TRBV28 and TRBJ1-5; TRBD1 agrees at 7 bases. The sequenced material came from PBMCs. This receptor was obtained from a human donor in good health. CDR3 loop: CASSLTQGQGQPQHF. DNA for the CDR3: TGTGCCAGCAGTCTCACACAGGGGCAAGGTCAGCCCCAGCATTTT.